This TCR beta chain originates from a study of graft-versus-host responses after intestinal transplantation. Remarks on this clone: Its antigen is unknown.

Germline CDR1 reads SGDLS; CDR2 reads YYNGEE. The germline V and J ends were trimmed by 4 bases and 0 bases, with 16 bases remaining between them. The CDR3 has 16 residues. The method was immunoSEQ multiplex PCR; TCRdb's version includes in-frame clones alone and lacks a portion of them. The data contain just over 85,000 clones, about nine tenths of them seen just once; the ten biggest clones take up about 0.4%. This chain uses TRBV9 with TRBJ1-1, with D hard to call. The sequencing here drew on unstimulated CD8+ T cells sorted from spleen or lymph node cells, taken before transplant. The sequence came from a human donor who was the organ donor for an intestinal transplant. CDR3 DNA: TGTGCCAGCAGCTCCCCAGGTTCCGTCATGAACACTGAAGCTTTCTTT. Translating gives CASSSPGSVMNTEAFF.